This T cell receptor (beta chain) was sequenced for a study of shared clonotypes between healthy human individuals. Only in-frame clones appear in the TCRdb table, and some are missing; sequencing was by immunoSEQ multiplex PCR. The sample lists about 99,000 clones, about 45% occurring once. Per the germline V gene, CDR1 is MDHEN and CDR2 is SYDVKM. Trimming left V 6 bases short and J 5 bases short, with 13 bases between. CDR3 length equals 13 residues. The V gene is TRBV28, the J gene TRBJ1-2, with a tentative D call TRBD1 (6 bases). The sequence was collected from a woman in her 40s in good health. Some clones in this sample may be carry-over from other donors' samples. The sample consisted of PBMCs. The DNA of the CDR3 is TGTGCCAGCAGACAGGACAGCCTTTATGGCTACACCTTC. It is translated as CASRQDSLYGYTF.